This T cell receptor (beta chain) was found in a study of cytomegalovirus exposure and HLA in healthy donors. CDR3 size: 14 residues. From germline, CDR1 is MNHEY and CDR2 SMNVEV (reference sequence). The ends lost 5 bases at V and 1 base at J; junction bases unmatched: 4. Vbeta (60) and Jbeta (13) primers were used in the PCR. Method: immunoSEQ multiplex PCR; TCRdb's copy keeps in-frame clones and lacks some. The sample records 190,000 or so clones, around three quarters being singletons. With regard to this clone: The antigen remains undetermined.

General observations from the study: The HLA-A and HLA-B alleles of most subjects were reportedly predicted accurately from TCR beta sequences. It was in a later analysis that TCR association rates were seen to vary by HLA locus, highest for DRB1 and lowest for HLA-C. Cytomegalovirus association was assigned to about 150 TCR beta chains.

The chain carries TRBV27 and TRBJ1-2; 7 nucleotides match TRBD1. The material sequenced was PBMCs. The TCR sequence derives from a boy under 18 in good health and CMV-seronegative. The CDR3 region has the DNA TGTGCCAGCAGTCCCAGGGGGTATAACTATGGCTACACCTTC. This codes for CASSPRGYNYGYTF.